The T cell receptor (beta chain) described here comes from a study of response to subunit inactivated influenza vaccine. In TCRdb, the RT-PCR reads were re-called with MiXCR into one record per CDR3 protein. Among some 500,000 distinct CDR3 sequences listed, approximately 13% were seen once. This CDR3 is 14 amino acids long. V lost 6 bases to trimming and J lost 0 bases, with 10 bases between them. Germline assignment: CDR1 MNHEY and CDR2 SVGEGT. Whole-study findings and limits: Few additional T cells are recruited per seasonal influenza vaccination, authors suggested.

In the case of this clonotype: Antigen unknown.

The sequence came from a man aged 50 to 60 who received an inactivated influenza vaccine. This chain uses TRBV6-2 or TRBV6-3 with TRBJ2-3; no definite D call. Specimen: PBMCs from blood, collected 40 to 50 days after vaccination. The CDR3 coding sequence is TGTGCCAGCAGAGCCTCGATGAGCACAGATACGCAGTATTTT. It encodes CASRASMSTDTQYF.